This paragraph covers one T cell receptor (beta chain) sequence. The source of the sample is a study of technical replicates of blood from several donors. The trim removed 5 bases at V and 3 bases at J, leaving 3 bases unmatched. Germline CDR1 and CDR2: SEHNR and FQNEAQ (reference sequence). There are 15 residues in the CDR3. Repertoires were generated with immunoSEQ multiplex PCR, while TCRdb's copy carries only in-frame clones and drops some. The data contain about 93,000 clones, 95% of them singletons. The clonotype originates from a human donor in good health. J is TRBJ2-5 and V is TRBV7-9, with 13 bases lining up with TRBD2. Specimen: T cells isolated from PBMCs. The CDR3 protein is CASSPGTSGEETQYF. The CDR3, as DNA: TGTGCCAGCAGCCCCGGGACTAGCGGGGAAGAGACCCAGTACTTC.